This entry lists 5 T cell receptor beta chains sequenced from one sample in a study of T-cell memory formation after mild COVID-19 (dated by TCRdb to about 2021). Library construction relied on 5' RACE. The instrument given in TCRdb is Illumina NovaSeq 6000. TCRdb passed the public sequencing reads through fastp at Q25 and MiXCR, retaining productive beta sequences. Here each entry gathers all rows of one CDR3 protein and keeps the most common genes and DNA. A total of a few hundred thousand distinct CDR3 sequences appear in this sample, over 25% of them only once. The ten largest clones take up less than 15% of the sample. The sequenced sample was PBMCs or a T cell subset sorted from them (not recorded which). The receptors come from an adult woman who had mild COVID-19 (a few samples of this study predate the infection). The sample titles of this study are shuffled in the database, so cell type and time point are left out; the donor was told from shared clones.

In this sample, this clonotype turned up once. The chain recombines TRBV3-1 with TRBJ1-1, with a weak D call TRBD1 (6 bases). The CDR3 has 15 residues. The V gene lost 3 bases and the J gene lost 1 base, with 12 bases spanning the gap. The V gene's germline CDR1 is LGHDT and CDR2 YNNKEL (reference sequence). The CDR3 reads CASSHWTEPNTEAFF. The CDR3 DNA reads as TGTGCCAGCAGCCATTGGACAGAACCGAACACTGAAGCTTTCTTT.

The rearrangement joins TRBV7-2 to TRBJ1-2; the match to TRBD1 covers 7 bases. V lost 5 bases to trimming and J lost 3 bases; unmatched junction nucleotides: 3. The length of the CDR3 is 13 residues. Germline V CDR1 and CDR2: SGHTA, FQGNSA. CDR3 in amino acids: CASSQGQHYGYTF. The CDR3 DNA reads as TGTGCCAGCAGCCAGGGACAGCACTATGGCTACACCTTC.

This clonotype was observed a handful of times. The gene calls are TRBV20-1 and TRBJ2-3; unclear D gene. CDR1 DFQATT and CDR2 SNEGSKA come from the germline V gene (reference sequence). Trimming left V 3 bases short and J 6 bases short, with 10 bases between. The CDR3 is 12 amino acids. Here the CDR3 DNA reads TGCAGTGCTAGTAATGAGTGGGATACGCAGTATTTT. Translating it yields CSASNEWDTQYF.

The chain links TRBV29-1 to TRBJ2-1; a weak D match, TRBD2 (6 bases). V was trimmed by 5 bases and J by 6 bases, leaving 17 bases between them. The CDR3 sequence is 14 residues long. Germline V gene sequence: CDR1 SQVTM, CDR2 ANQGSEA. In DNA form, the CDR3 reads TGCAGCGTTAAGACTAGAGTCACGGTCAATGAGCAGTTCTTC. Encoded protein: CSVKTRVTVNEQFF.

This clonotype was seen a handful of times. The chain is built from TRBV5-1 and TRBJ2-1; unclear D gene. Trimming left V 4 bases short and J 0 bases short, with 14 bases between. CDR3 length equals 16 residues. Per the germline V gene, CDR1 is SGHRS and CDR2 is YFSETQ. The CDR3 loop reads CASSLSGPSSYNEQFF. Written as DNA, the CDR3 is TGCGCCAGCAGCCTTTCCGGTCCCAGCTCCTACAATGAGCAGTTCTTC.